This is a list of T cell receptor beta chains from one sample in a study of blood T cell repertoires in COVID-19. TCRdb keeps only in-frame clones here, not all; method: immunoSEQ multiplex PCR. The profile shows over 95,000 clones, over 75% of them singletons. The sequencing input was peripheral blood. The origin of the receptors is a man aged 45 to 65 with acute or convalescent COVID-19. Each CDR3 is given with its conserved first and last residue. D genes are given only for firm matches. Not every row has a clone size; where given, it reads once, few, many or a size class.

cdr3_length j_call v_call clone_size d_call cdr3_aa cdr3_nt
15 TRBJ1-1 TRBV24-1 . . CATSDPQAGNTEAFF TGTGCCACCAGTGATCCACAGGCCGGGAACACTGAAGCTTTCTTT
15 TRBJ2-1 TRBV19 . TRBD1 CASSTDRGLGNEQFF TGTGCCAGTAGTACCGACAGGGGGCTGGGCAATGAGCAGTTCTTC
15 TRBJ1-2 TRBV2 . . CASSEGWEGSYGYTF TGTGCCAGCAGTGAAGGATGGGAGGGCAGCTATGGCTACACCTTC
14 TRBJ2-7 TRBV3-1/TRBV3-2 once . CASSERAGYYEQYF TGTGCCAGCAGCGAGAGAGCGGGTTACTACGAGCAGTACTTC
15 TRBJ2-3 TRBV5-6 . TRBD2 CASSLESGAGDTQYF TGTGCCAGCAGCTTGGAGAGCGGGGCGGGGGATACGCAGTATTTT
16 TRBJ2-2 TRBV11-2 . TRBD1 CASSLFTGQGTGELFF TGTGCCAGCAGCTTATTTACCGGACAGGGGACCGGGGAGCTGTTTTTT
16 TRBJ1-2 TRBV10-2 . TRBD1 CASRNPGQGAQDGYTF TGCGCCAGCAGGAACCCGGGACAGGGGGCGCAGGATGGCTACACCTTC
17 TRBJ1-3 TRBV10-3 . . CAISEFGRVPSGNTIYF TGTGCCATCAGTGAGTTTGGCAGGGTGCCCTCTGGAAACACCATATATTTT
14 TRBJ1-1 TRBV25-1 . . CASKSSAVNTEAFF TGTGCCAGCAAGAGTTCGGCGGTGAACACTGAAGCTTTCTTT
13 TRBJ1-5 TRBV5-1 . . CASSLGENQPQHF TGCGCCAGCAGCTTAGGAGAAAATCAGCCCCAGCATTTT
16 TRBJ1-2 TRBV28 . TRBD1 CASSLSRTGGSYGYTF TGTGCCAGCAGTTTATCTCGGACAGGGGGCTCCTATGGCTACACCTTC
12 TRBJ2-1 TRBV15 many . CATSRAGGEQFF TGTGCCACCAGCAGAGCCGGGGGTGAGCAGTTCTTC
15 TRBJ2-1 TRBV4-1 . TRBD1 CASSRGQGDVNEQFF TGCGCCAGCAGCCGCGGACAGGGGGACGTCAATGAGCAGTTCTTC
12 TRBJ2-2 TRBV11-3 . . CASSLNGGELFF TGTGCCAGCAGCTTAAACGGCGGGGAGCTGTTTTTT
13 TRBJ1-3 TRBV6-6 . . CASSSGGGNTIYF TGTGCCAGCAGTTCCGGCGGAGGAAACACCATATATTTT
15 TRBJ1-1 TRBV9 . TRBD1 CASSVMTGGITEAFF TGTGCCAGCAGCGTTATGACAGGGGGCATCACTGAAGCTTTCTTT
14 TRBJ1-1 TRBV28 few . CASSLLAGSTEAFF TGTGCCAGCAGTTTATTGGCAGGGTCCACTGAAGCTTTCTTT
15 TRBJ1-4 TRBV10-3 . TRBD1 CAISDSGGAGEKLFF TGTGCCATCAGTGACTCAGGGGGCGCGGGTGAAAAACTGTTTTTT
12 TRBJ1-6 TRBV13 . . CASSFGDSPLHF TGTGCCAGCAGCTTCGGGGATTCACCCCTCCACTTT
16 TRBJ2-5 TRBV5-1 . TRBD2 CASSWGLAGGLKTQYF TGCGCCAGCAGCTGGGGACTAGCGGGGGGGCTGAAGACCCAGTACTTC
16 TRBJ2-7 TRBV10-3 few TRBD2 CAISEGLAGGLYEQYF TGTGCCATCAGTGAGGGACTAGCGGGGGGGCTCTACGAGCAGTACTTC
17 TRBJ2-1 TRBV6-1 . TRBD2 CASSESSGGTSYNEQFF TGTGCCAGCAGTGAGTCTAGCGGGGGGACGTCCTACAATGAGCAGTTCTTC
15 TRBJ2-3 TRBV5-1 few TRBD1 CASSLLQGARDTQYF TGCGCCAGCAGCTTGTTACAGGGGGCGCGTGATACGCAGTATTTT
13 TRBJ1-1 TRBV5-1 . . CASRLQGNTEAFF TGCGCCAGCCGGCTTCAGGGGAACACTGAAGCTTTCTTT
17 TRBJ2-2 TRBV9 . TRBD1 CASSVKSGTGNTGELFF TGTGCCAGCAGCGTTAAATCAGGGACAGGGAACACCGGGGAGCTGTTTTTT
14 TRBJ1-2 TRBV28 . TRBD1 CASRPFDRANGYTF TGTGCCAGCAGGCCTTTCGACAGGGCGAACGGCTACACCTTC
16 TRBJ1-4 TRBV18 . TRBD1 CASSPPTGAGSEKLFF TGTGCCAGCTCACCACCGACAGGGGCTGGGAGTGAAAAACTGTTTTTT
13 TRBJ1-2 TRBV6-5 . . CASLGAGLGGYTF TGTGCCAGCCTAGGGGCAGGTCTGGGAGGCTACACCTTC
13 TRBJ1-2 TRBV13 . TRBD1 CASSPGTGDGYTF TGTGCCAGCAGCCCCGGGACAGGGGATGGCTACACCTTC
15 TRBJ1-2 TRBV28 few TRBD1 CASRPNSGQVYGYTF TGTGCCAGCAGACCAAACTCGGGACAGGTTTATGGCTACACCTTC
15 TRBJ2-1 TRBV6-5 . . CASSQTGLNGNEQFF TGTGCCAGCAGCCAAACAGGGCTGAACGGGAATGAGCAGTTCTTC
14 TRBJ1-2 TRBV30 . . CAWSREGSFYGYTF TGTGCCTGGAGTCGGGAGGGGAGCTTCTATGGCTACACCTTC
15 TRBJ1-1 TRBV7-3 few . CASSPTPPVGTEAFF TGTGCCAGCAGCCCTACCCCCCCCGTTGGCACTGAAGCTTTCTTT